This T cell receptor (beta chain) appears in the sequencing data of a study of blood T cells in healthy people across ages. Study conclusions and caveats: PBMCs went unsorted, and a conclusive naive versus antigen-experienced comparison was therefore prevented.

Germline CDR1 SGDLS, CDR2 YYNGEE. The CDR3 totals 14 residues. V was trimmed by 3 bases and J by 5 bases, leaving 14 bases between them. On this clonotype: Its antigen is still unknown.

Using a J-beta primer mix together with a sample-barcoded 5' primer, a second PCR was run for about 6 to 11 cycles. TCRdb itself ran the 5' RACE reads through MiXCR, one entry per CDR3 protein. Of roughly 800,000 distinct CDR3 sequences listed, roughly 25% are singletons. These same records also appear under a second study, on T cells of mothers and their children.

The chain joins TRBV9 to TRBJ2-5; D possibly corresponds to TRBD2 (5 bases). This clonotype was obtained from a boy aged 10-17 years in good health. Sequenced material: blood. CDR3 region: CASSAEGRRETQYF. The CDR3 bases are TGTGCCAGCAGCGCAGAGGGTAGGAGGGAGACCCAGTACTTC.